The table lists the clone carrying this TCR beta chain with a few counts. Antigen unknown. These data belong to a study of beta chain features in type 1 diabetes. Study details: Examination spanned around 110,000,000 sorted cells from all samples. Regarding the study as a whole: Shortening of TCRB CDR3s, moderate but significant, appeared in all four CD4+ subsets of Type 1 diabetes patients.

V lost 6 bases and J lost 1; bases outside the gene matches: 3. CDR1 LNHDA and CDR2 SQIVND come from the germline V gene (reference sequence). The CDR3 runs to 13 residues. Purity exceeding 95% was reached by all sorted populations. The isolated RNA, all of it, was reverse transcribed, so expressed TCRB transcripts were what got sequenced. Sequenced by immunoSEQ multiplex PCR; TCRdb stores in-frame clones only, minus some. This table holds about 650,000 clones, around 12% found once. This sequence originates from a man between 25 and 39 years old with type 1 diabetes. The sample was naive CD4+ T cells from blood. This chain uses TRBV19 with TRBJ2-7, with TRBD1 matching over 7 bases. This CDR3 reads CASRTGNSYEQYF. For the CDR3, the DNA is TGTGCCAGTAGGACAGGGAATTCCTACGAGCAGTACTTC. The whole variable domain, remainder taken from reference TRBV19 and TRBJ2-7, is DGGITQSPKYLFRKEGQNVTLSCEQNLNHDAMYWYRQDPGQGLRLIYYSQIVNDFQKGDIAEGYSVSREKKESFPLTVTSAQKNPTAFYLCASRTGNSYEQYFGPGTRLTVT.